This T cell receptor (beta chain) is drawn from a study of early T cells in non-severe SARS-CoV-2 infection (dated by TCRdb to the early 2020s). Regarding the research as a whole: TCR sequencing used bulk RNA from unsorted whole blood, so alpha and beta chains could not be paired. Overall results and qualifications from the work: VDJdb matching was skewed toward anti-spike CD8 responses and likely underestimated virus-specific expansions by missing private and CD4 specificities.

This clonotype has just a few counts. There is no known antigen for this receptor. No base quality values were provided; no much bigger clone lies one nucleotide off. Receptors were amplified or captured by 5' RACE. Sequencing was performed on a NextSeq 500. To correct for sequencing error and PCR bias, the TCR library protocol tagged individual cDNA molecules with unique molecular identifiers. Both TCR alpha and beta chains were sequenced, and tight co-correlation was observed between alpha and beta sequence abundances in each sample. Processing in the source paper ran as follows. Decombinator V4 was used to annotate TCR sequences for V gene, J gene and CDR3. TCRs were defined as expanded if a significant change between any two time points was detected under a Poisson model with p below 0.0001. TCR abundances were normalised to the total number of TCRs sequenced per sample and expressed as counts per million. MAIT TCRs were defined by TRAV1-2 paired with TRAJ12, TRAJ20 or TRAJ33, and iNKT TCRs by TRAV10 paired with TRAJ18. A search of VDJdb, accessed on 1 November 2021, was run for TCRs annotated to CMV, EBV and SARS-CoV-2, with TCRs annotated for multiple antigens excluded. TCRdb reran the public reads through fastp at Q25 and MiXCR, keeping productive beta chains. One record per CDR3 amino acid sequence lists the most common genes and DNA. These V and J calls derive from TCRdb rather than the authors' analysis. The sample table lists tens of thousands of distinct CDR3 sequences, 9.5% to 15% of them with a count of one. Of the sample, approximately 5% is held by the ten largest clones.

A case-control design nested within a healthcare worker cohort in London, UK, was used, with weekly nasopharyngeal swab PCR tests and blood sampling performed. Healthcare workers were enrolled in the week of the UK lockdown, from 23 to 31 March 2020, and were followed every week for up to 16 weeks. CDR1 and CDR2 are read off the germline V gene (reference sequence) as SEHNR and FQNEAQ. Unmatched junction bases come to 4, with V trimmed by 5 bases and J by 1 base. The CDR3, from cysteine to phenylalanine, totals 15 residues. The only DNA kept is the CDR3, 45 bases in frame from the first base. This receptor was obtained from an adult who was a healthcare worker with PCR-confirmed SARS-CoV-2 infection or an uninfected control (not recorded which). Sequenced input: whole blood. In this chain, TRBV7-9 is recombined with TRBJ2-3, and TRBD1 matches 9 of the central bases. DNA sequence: TGTGCCAGCAGCCTCACAGGGGGCGGCACAGATACGCAGTATTTT. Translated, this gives CASSLTGGGTDTQYF.